This passage covers 21 T cell receptor beta chains from one sample sequenced in a study of blood T cell repertoires in COVID-19. The repertoire was sequenced with immunoSEQ multiplex PCR; TCRdb's copy has only in-frame clones and lacks some. The sample consists of 200,000 or so clones, about four fifths of them appearing once. Specimen: PBMCs or T cells enriched from blood (not recorded which). The source of these receptors is a woman between 40 and 55 years old with acute COVID-19.

The chain carries TRBV10-3 and TRBJ1-4; D perhaps matches TRBD1 (6 bases). Trimming cost V 4 bases and J 8 bases, with 8 bases left between them. The CDR3 has 12 residues. Germline lookup yields CDR1 ENHRY and CDR2 SYGVKD. The CDR3 region has the DNA TGTGCCATCAGTGGTCAGGGGGAAAAACTGTTTTTT. Its protein is CAISGQGEKLFF.

The genes are TRBV6-1 and TRBJ1-2; D remains ambiguous. Germline V lookup: CDR1 MNHNS, CDR2 SASEGT. Trimming removed 3 bases from V and 8 bases from J, with 10 bases in between. This CDR3 has 12 residues. As DNA, the CDR3 is TGTGCCAGCAGTGAGTACCCGACAGGCTACACCTTC. It specifies CASSEYPTGYTF.

This clone occurred a few times. The chain employs TRBV5-1 and TRBJ2-2; 7 nucleotides agree with TRBD1. The length of the CDR3 is 15 residues. V shed 4 bases, J shed 2 bases, and the junction held 5 bases outside the gene matches. Germline V gene lookup returns CDR1 SGHRS and CDR2 YFSETQ. The CDR3 spells CASSDGTANTGELFF. The CDR3 DNA follows: TGCGCCAGCAGCGATGGGACAGCAAACACCGGGGAGCTGTTTTTT.

The V call is TRBV6-2 or TRBV6-3, the J call TRBJ1-2; 11 bases are a match to TRBD1. The junction had 15 bases not matched to a gene; V was cut back by 2 bases and J by 4 bases. CDR3 length equals 19 residues. Per germline, CDR1 MNHEY and CDR2 SVGEGT. Written as DNA, the CDR3 is TGTGCCAGCAGTTACCCCCGGCGGACAGGGGGCGGTCGGATCTATGGCTACACCTTC. Translation gives CASSYPRRTGGGRIYGYTF.

The chain joins TRBV3-1 (or the pseudogene TRBV3-2) to TRBJ2-5, with 8 bases aligning to TRBD1. V trimming: 6 bases; J trimming: 5 bases; junction bases outside the gene matches: 2. CDR1 is LGHDT and CDR2 is YNNKEL in the germline V gene (reference sequence). The CDR3 runs to 12 residues. The CDR3 loop is CASRDRVETQYF. The CDR3 coding sequence is TGTGCCAGCAGGGACAGGGTGGAGACCCAGTACTTC.

The CDR3 bases are TGTGCCAGCAGCTCTGCCGGGACAGGGAACTATGGCTACACCTTC. This sequence encodes CASSSAGTGNYGYTF. The gene calls are TRBV7-2 and TRBJ1-2, with 9 positions matching TRBD1. CDR3 size: 15 residues. The V gene's germline CDR1 is SGHTA and CDR2 FQGNSA. V dropped 4 bases and J dropped 2; count of bases not matched to a gene: 5.

DNA for the CDR3: TGTGCCAGCAGCCAGGGGGACAGCGGAAACACCATATATTTT. This translates into CASSQGDSGNTIYF. The chain has TRBV7-9 and TRBJ1-3; 7 nucleotides match TRBD1. J gave up 4 bases and V 5 bases, and 5 bases lay outside the gene matches. The CDR3 length is 14 residues. Germline CDR1 and CDR2: SEHNR and FQNEAQ (reference sequence).

This clone has only a few counts. For the CDR3, the DNA is TGTGCCAGCAGCACCCAGGGGATACAAAACACTGAAGCTTTCTTT. Its translation is CASSTQGIQNTEAFF. The chain carries TRBV7-2 and TRBJ1-1, with D perhaps matching TRBD1 (6 bases). Per the germline V gene, CDR1 is SGHTA and CDR2 is FQGNSA. The V end was cut by 5 bases, the J end by 2 bases, with 15 bases between. There are 15 residues in the CDR3.

The V and J genes are TRBV29-1 and TRBJ1-1, with a tentative D call TRBD1 (6 bases). V was clipped by 5 bases and J by 5 bases, with 12 bases between them. The CDR3 consists of 12 residues. From germline, CDR1 is SQVTM and CDR2 ANQGSEA. CDR3 coding DNA: TGCAGCGTTATCAGGGGAAGGACTGAAGCTTTCTTT. Amino acids: CSVIRGRTEAFF.

The chain carries TRBV6-5 and TRBJ1-5; 8 bases map to TRBD1. CDR1 MNHEY and CDR2 SVGAGI come from the germline V gene. The CDR3 sequence is 15 residues long. V lost 6 bases, J lost 6 bases, and 10 bases stayed unmatched. CDR3 in DNA: TGTGCCAGCAGGCCCGGGACAGGAGGCGGTCAGCCCCAGCATTTT. Its protein is CASRPGTGGGQPQHF.

The chain has TRBV12-5 and TRBJ1-1; D gene ambiguous. Germline values: CDR1 LGHNT, CDR2 FRNRAP. The CDR3 totals 8 residues. The ends were cut back, 11 bases at V and 10 bases at J, with 8 bases in the middle. CDR3 protein: CAVLGAFF. The CDR3 DNA sequence: TGTGCTGTGCTAGGAGCTTTCTTT.

The chain is built from TRBV11-2 and TRBJ2-1, with TRBD2 matching 7 bases. The CDR3 contains 15 residues. V shed 4 bases, J shed 6 bases, and the junction held 9 bases outside the gene matches. The germline V gene encodes CDR1 SGHAT and CDR2 FQNNGV. CDR3 amino acids: CASSSVSGTTNEQFF. As DNA, the CDR3 is TGTGCCAGCAGCTCCGTCTCCGGGACTACCAATGAGCAGTTCTTC.

This clone was seen once. This sequence joins TRBV28 and TRBJ1-2, with D possibly matching TRBD1 (5 bases). Germline V CDR1 and CDR2: MDHEN, SYDVKM. V was clipped by 10 bases and J by 4 bases, with 13 bases between them. There are 12 residues in the CDR3. CDR3 in DNA: TGTGCCACGACAGTACCGGGCTATGGCTACACCTTC. The encoded protein is CATTVPGYGYTF.

V and J are TRBV18 and TRBJ1-3; 9 positions agree with TRBD1. Unmatched junction bases numbered 6, after V lost 0 bases and J lost 0 bases. The CDR3 consists of 18 residues. The germline gives CDR1 KGHSH, CDR2 LQKENI. The CDR3 DNA reads as TGTGCCAGCTCACCACCGGCGACAGGGGGTCGCTCTGGAAACACCATATATTTT. This sequence encodes CASSPPATGGRSGNTIYF. The entire variable domain, with the rest obtained from reference TRBV18 and TRBJ1-3, is as follows: NAGVMQNPRHLVRRRGQEARLRCSPMKGHSHVYWYRQLPEEGLKFMVYLQKENIIDESGMPKERFSAEFPKEGPSILRIQQVVRGDSAAYFCASSPPATGGRSGNTIYFGEGSWLTVV.

The CDR3 coding sequence is TGTGCCAGCAGTGACGGACTAAGCGGGAGGCATGAGCAGTTCTTC. Protein: CASSDGLSGRHEQFF. The chain uses TRBV3-1 (or the pseudogene TRBV3-2) and TRBJ2-1; 9 positions agree with TRBD2. The germline V gene has CDR1 LGHDT and CDR2 YNNKEL (reference sequence). The CDR3 runs to 15 residues. Losses at the gene ends were 6 bases for V and 8 bases for J; bases not matched to a gene: 11.

The gene calls are TRBV18 and TRBJ2-2, with 8 bases aligning to TRBD1. Germline CDR1 and CDR2: KGHSH and LQKENI. Trimming took 3 bases from V and 4 from J; bases not matched to a gene: 1. The CDR3 extends over 14 amino acids. CDR3 in amino acids: CASSPDRATGELFF. CDR3 DNA: TGTGCCAGCTCACCGGACAGGGCCACCGGGGAGCTGTTTTTT.

This clone was seen once. The rearrangement links TRBV6-5 to TRBJ1-1; TRBD1 aligns across 9 bases. This CDR3 is built from 14 residues. Germline loops: CDR1 MNHEY, CDR2 SVGAGI. Trimming took 6 bases from V and 11 from J; bases not matched to a gene: 13. The DNA of the CDR3 is TGTGCCAGCAGGGGACAGGGCGCCACACCCCGGGCTTTCTTT. Translation gives CASRGQGATPRAFF.

The genes are TRBV10-3 and TRBJ1-1, with unresolved D. The germline gives CDR1 ENHRY, CDR2 SYGVKD. Between the trimmed V and J ends, which lost 3 bases and 3 bases, there was a span of 11 bases. This CDR3 spans 14 amino acids. CDR3 protein: CAISDGQIHTEAFF. Here the CDR3 DNA reads TGTGCCATCAGTGATGGCCAGATTCACACTGAAGCTTTCTTT.

The J gene is TRBJ2-2, the V gene TRBV28; tentatively, D is TRBD1 (6 bases). V was shortened by 5 bases and J by 2 bases, with 15 bases between the two germline ends. The germline V gene has CDR1 MDHEN and CDR2 SYDVKM. This CDR3 contains 16 residues. The CDR3 loop is CASSTDRPTNTGELFF. As DNA, the CDR3 is TGTGCCAGCAGTACCGACAGGCCTACCAACACCGGGGAGCTGTTTTTT. Together with reference TRBV28 and TRBJ2-2, the CDR3 gives the full variable domain: DVKVTQSSRYLVKRTGEKVFLECVQDMDHENMFWYRQDPGLGLRLIYFSYDVKMKEKGDIPEGYSVSREKKERFSLILESASTNQTSMYLCASSTDRPTNTGELFFGEGSRLTVL.

The rearrangement links TRBV20-1 to TRBJ2-3; D call uncertain. The CDR3 totals 11 residues. Trimming took off 3 bases at V and 8 bases at J, with 9 bases between the two ends. The germline gives CDR1 DFQATT, CDR2 SNEGSKA (reference sequence). This CDR3 reads CSASGLGTQYF. CDR3 nucleotide sequence: TGCAGTGCTAGTGGGCTAGGTACGCAGTATTTT.

The V call is TRBV28, the J call TRBJ1-5, with TRBD1 matching over 7 bases. Germline CDR1 MDHEN, CDR2 SYDVKM. This CDR3 contains 15 residues. Germline trimming cut 5 bases from V and 9 bases from J; bases unmatched to any gene: 13. CDR3 amino acids: CASSLPRQGGRPQHF. DNA of the CDR3: TGTGCCAGCAGTCTCCCTAGGCAGGGGGGTCGGCCCCAGCATTTT.